Listed below are T cell receptor beta chains from one sample, sequenced in a study of blood T cell repertoires in COVID-19. TCRdb keeps only in-frame clones here, not all; method: immunoSEQ multiplex PCR. Found here are roughly 250,000 clones, around 90% of them singletons; the top ten hold about 2.5%. The material sequenced was PBMCs or T cells enriched from blood (not recorded which). The origin of the receptors is a woman aged 35 to 49 with acute COVID-19. Each CDR3 is given with its conserved first and last residue. The order of the fields is CDR3 protein, CDR3 DNA, D gene, clone size, J gene, V gene. The D gene is left open where the match is weak. Clone size appears in some rows only: once, few, many, or a class for an expanded clone.

cdr3_aa: CASSRTRGPRGSYSYEQYF
cdr3_nt: TGTGCCAGCAGCCGGACCCGGGGGCCCCGCGGGAGCTACTCCTACGAGCAGTACTTC
d_call: NA
clone_size: NA
j_call: TRBJ2-7
v_call: TRBV11-2

cdr3_aa: CASRAGGNTGELFF
cdr3_nt: TGCGCCAGTCGAGCGGGTGGGAACACCGGGGAGCTGTTTTTT
d_call: NA
clone_size: NA
j_call: TRBJ2-2
v_call: TRBV5-1

cdr3_aa: CASSKGDSRNEQFF
cdr3_nt: TGTGCCAGCAGCAAGGGGGACAGTCGCAATGAGCAGTTCTTC
d_call: NA
clone_size: NA
j_call: TRBJ2-1
v_call: TRBV21-1

cdr3_aa: CASSPGTGRTDTQYF
cdr3_nt: TGCGCCAGCAGCCCCGGGACAGGACGTACAGATACGCAGTATTTT
d_call: TRBD1
clone_size: NA
j_call: TRBJ2-3
v_call: TRBV5-1

cdr3_aa: CASRPTGDYEQYF
cdr3_nt: TGTGCCTCAAGGCCGACAGGGGACTACGAGCAGTACTTC
d_call: TRBD1
clone_size: NA
j_call: TRBJ2-7
v_call: TRBV11-2

cdr3_aa: CASSQEGGSSYNEQFF
cdr3_nt: TGTGCCAGCAGCCAAGAGGGCGGGAGCTCCTACAATGAGCAGTTCTTC
d_call: TRBD2
clone_size: many
j_call: TRBJ2-1
v_call: TRBV4-2

cdr3_aa: CSVRMGQENYGYTF
cdr3_nt: TGCAGCGTTCGCATGGGACAGGAGAACTATGGCTACACCTTC
d_call: TRBD1
clone_size: NA
j_call: TRBJ1-2
v_call: TRBV29-1

cdr3_aa: CASSAYAGGNYGYTF
cdr3_nt: TGTGCCAGCAGTGCCTACGCGGGGGGCAACTATGGCTACACCTTC
d_call: NA
clone_size: NA
j_call: TRBJ1-2
v_call: TRBV6-4

cdr3_aa: CASSQLGGLNTEAFF
cdr3_nt: TGTGCCAGCTCCCAACTCGGGGGACTGAACACTGAAGCTTTCTTT
d_call: NA
clone_size: NA
j_call: TRBJ1-1
v_call: TRBV18

cdr3_aa: CASSMGTYTGELFF
cdr3_nt: TGTGCCAGTAGTATGGGGACTTACACAGGGGAGCTGTTTTTT
d_call: NA
clone_size: NA
j_call: TRBJ2-2
v_call: TRBV19

cdr3_aa: CATSRDQRENTEAFF
cdr3_nt: TGTGCCACCAGCAGAGATCAAAGAGAGAACACTGAAGCTTTCTTT
d_call: NA
clone_size: NA
j_call: TRBJ1-1
v_call: TRBV15

cdr3_aa: CASRTTGGYSPLHF
cdr3_nt: TGTGCCAGCAGGACTACAGGGGGGTATTCACCCCTCCACTTT
d_call: TRBD1
clone_size: NA
j_call: TRBJ1-6
v_call: TRBV7-2

cdr3_aa: CATSRGGQGTPPTFF
cdr3_nt: TGTGCCACCAGCAGAGGCGGACAGGGAACTCCCCCCACCTTCTTC
d_call: TRBD1
clone_size: NA
j_call: TRBJ2-4
v_call: TRBV15

cdr3_aa: CASSIDRGDRVNYGYTF
cdr3_nt: TGTGCCAGTAGTATAGATCGAGGGGACAGAGTAAACTATGGCTACACCTTC
d_call: TRBD1
clone_size: NA
j_call: TRBJ1-2
v_call: TRBV19

cdr3_aa: CATSEGGGGLMTDTQYF
cdr3_nt: TGTGCCACCAGTGAAGGTGGGGGGGGACTCATGACAGATACGCAGTATTTT
d_call: TRBD2
clone_size: NA
j_call: TRBJ2-3
v_call: TRBV24-1

cdr3_aa: CATSDSGQGGGYEQYF
cdr3_nt: TGTGCCACCAGTGATTCAGGACAGGGAGGAGGGTACGAGCAGTACTTC
d_call: TRBD1
clone_size: NA
j_call: TRBJ2-7
v_call: TRBV24-1

cdr3_aa: CASSLTLAGDEQFF
cdr3_nt: TGTGCCAGCAGCTTAACCCTAGCGGGCGATGAGCAGTTCTTC
d_call: TRBD2
clone_size: NA
j_call: TRBJ2-1
v_call: TRBV7-2

cdr3_aa: CASRRGGSNSPLHF
cdr3_nt: TGTGCCAGCAGACGCGGGGGAAGTAATTCACCCCTCCACTTT
d_call: NA
clone_size: NA
j_call: TRBJ1-6
v_call: TRBV6-5

cdr3_aa: CASSVVAADTQYF
cdr3_nt: TGTGCCAGCAGCGTAGTGGCAGCAGATACGCAGTATTTT
d_call: NA
clone_size: NA
j_call: TRBJ2-3
v_call: TRBV9

cdr3_aa: CAWSDRRNEQYF
cdr3_nt: TGTGCCTGGAGTGACCGGAGGAACGAGCAGTACTTC
d_call: NA
clone_size: NA
j_call: TRBJ2-7
v_call: TRBV30

cdr3_aa: CASSIGTSGRGADTQYF
cdr3_nt: TGTGCCAGTAGTATCGGGACTAGCGGGAGGGGGGCAGATACGCAGTATTTT
d_call: TRBD2
clone_size: NA
j_call: TRBJ2-3
v_call: TRBV19

cdr3_aa: CASSQVRSGIF
cdr3_nt: TGCGCCAGCAGCCAAGTTCGGAGCGGGATCTTC
d_call: TRBD2
clone_size: NA
j_call: TRBJ2-1
v_call: TRBV4-3

cdr3_aa: CASSYSPGGDGYTF
cdr3_nt: TGTGCCAGCAGTTACTCGCCGGGGGGTGATGGCTACACCTTC
d_call: NA
clone_size: NA
j_call: TRBJ1-2
v_call: TRBV6-5

cdr3_aa: CASRLAGGPQETQYF
cdr3_nt: TGTGCCAGCAGACTGGCGGGAGGGCCCCAAGAGACCCAGTACTTC
d_call: TRBD2
clone_size: NA
j_call: TRBJ2-5
v_call: TRBV6-5

cdr3_aa: CAWSVLAGVSNEQFF
cdr3_nt: TGTGCCTGGAGTGTACTAGCGGGAGTTTCCAATGAGCAGTTCTTC
d_call: TRBD2
clone_size: NA
j_call: TRBJ2-1
v_call: TRBV30

cdr3_aa: CASSLGGTSDTQYF
cdr3_nt: TGTGCCAGCAGTTTAGGGGGCACATCAGATACGCAGTATTTT
d_call: NA
clone_size: NA
j_call: TRBJ2-3
v_call: TRBV28

cdr3_aa: CASSQQGLFDQPQHF
cdr3_nt: TGTGCCAGCAGCCAGCAGGGATTGTTTGATCAGCCCCAGCATTTT
d_call: NA
clone_size: NA
j_call: TRBJ1-5
v_call: TRBV3-1/TRBV3-2

cdr3_aa: CASSLEPREGQSGGYTF
cdr3_nt: TGTGCCAGCAGCTTAGAACCACGGGAGGGCCAGAGCGGTGGCTACACCTTC
d_call: NA
clone_size: NA
j_call: TRBJ1-2
v_call: TRBV7-2

cdr3_aa: CASSEYGGNTEAFF
cdr3_nt: TGTGCCAGCAGTGAATACGGGGGGAACACTGAAGCTTTCTTT
d_call: NA
clone_size: NA
j_call: TRBJ1-1
v_call: TRBV25-1

cdr3_aa: CASSIGGRGQGNTIYF
cdr3_nt: TGTGCCAGTAGTATTGGGGGCAGGGGGCAAGGAAACACCATATATTTT
d_call: TRBD1
clone_size: NA
j_call: TRBJ1-3
v_call: TRBV19

cdr3_aa: CASSPGTTILPNADTQYF
cdr3_nt: TGTGCCAGCAGCCCTGGGACTACAATCCTACCTAACGCAGATACGCAGTATTTT
d_call: TRBD2
clone_size: NA
j_call: TRBJ2-3
v_call: TRBV7-9

cdr3_aa: CAWGRSSYEQYF
cdr3_nt: TGTGCTTGGGGGAGGAGCTCCTACGAGCAGTACTTC
d_call: NA
clone_size: NA
j_call: TRBJ2-7
v_call: TRBV15